The clone carrying this T cell receptor beta chain was counted only a few times. Its antigen remains unknown. CD45RO-negative CD8 cells positively selected for CCR7 made up the naive population, which excluded terminally differentiated effector memory CD45RA+ cells. The data derive from a study of shared clonotypes between healthy human individuals. About the research overall: Plates per donor: three CD4 naive, three CD4 memory, two CD8 naive, one CD8 memory. Study findings and constraints: Among several donors, roughly 5.4% of naive CD4 clonotypes were found in common.

Germline V CDR1 and CDR2: SQVTM, ANQGSEA. The length of the CDR3 is 12 residues. Trimming cost V 4 bases and J 8 bases, with 14 bases left between them. Sorted-subset replicate PCRs used roughly 210 ng of genomic DNA. This amount corresponded to about 30,000 T cell genomes. Original handling: ImmunoSEQ supplied junction-only sequences lacking quality scores, so filtering was different. Data came from immunoSEQ multiplex PCR; TCRdb stores just in-frame clones and leaves some out. D and trimming were read from the DNA, whereas the V and J calls and clone size are those reported in that table. The top ten hold roughly 1.7% of the sample, which has around 2.1 million clones, about 92% seen once.

The source material was naive CD8+ T cells from PBMCs. The chain uses TRBV29-1 and TRBJ1-1; possibly TRBD1 for D (6 bases). This sequence originates from a man aged 18 to 29 in good health. Some clones in this sample may be carry-over from other donors' samples. Here the CDR3 DNA reads TGCAGCGTTGTTGGTCCGGACAGCGAAGCTTTCTTT. Its protein product is CSVVGPDSEAFF.